The text below deals with one T cell receptor (beta chain). Antigen unknown. This sample was taken from a study of radiation and T cells in renal cell carcinoma. Findings and caveats of the study: From baseline, blood top tumor clonotypes peaked at 2 weeks post-radiation.

The ends were cut back, 6 bases at V and 2 bases at J, with 11 bases in the middle. This CDR3 has 13 amino acids. Germline V gene data show CDR1 as MDHEN and CDR2 as SYDVKM. Time point of the sample: blood 4 weeks post-SBRT, at nephrectomy. The treatment: 15 Gy SBRT to primary tumor, nephrectomy 4 weeks later. Nephrectomy followed 15 Gy stereotactic body radiation by 4 weeks. This renal cell carcinoma was of the clear cell type. Generated by immunoSEQ multiplex PCR, the TCRdb table keeps only in-frame clones and is missing some. This sample has approximately 92,000 clones, with approximately 80% found just once.

The clonotype was recovered from a middle-aged man with renal cell carcinoma. The sample consisted of blood, taken from a patient whose treatment included radiotherapy and nephrectomy. This rearrangement joins TRBV28 to TRBJ2-7; perhaps TRBD2 as D (5 bases). This chain's CDR3 is CASSLRRTYEQYF. DNA of the CDR3: TGTGCCAGCAGCCTCAGGAGGACCTACGAGCAGTACTTC. The full variable domain, completed using reference TRBV28 and TRBJ2-7, is DVKVTQSSRYLVKRTGEKVFLECVQDMDHENMFWYRQDPGLGLRLIYFSYDVKMKEKGDIPEGYSVSREKKERFSLILESASTNQTSMYLCASSLRRTYEQYFGPGTRLTVT.